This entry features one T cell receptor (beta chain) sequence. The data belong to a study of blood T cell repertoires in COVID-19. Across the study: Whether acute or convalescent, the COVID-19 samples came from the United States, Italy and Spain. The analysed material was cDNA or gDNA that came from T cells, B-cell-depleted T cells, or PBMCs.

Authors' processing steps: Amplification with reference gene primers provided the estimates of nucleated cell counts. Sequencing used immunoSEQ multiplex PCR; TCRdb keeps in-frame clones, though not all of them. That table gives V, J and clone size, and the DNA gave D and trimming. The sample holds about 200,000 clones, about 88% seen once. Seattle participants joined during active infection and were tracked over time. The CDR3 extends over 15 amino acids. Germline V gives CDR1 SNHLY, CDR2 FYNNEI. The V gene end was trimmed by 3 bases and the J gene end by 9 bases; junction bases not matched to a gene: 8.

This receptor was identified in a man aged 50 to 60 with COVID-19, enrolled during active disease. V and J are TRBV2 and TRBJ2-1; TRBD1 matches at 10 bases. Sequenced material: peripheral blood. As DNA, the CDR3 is TGTGCCAGCAGTGAGAGGGACAGGGGACGGAGTGAGCAGTTCTTC. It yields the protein CASSERDRGRSEQFF.